Each of the 18 T cell receptor beta chains below was sequenced from the same sample in a study of glioma-infiltrating T cells. Amplification of TCR alpha and beta CDR3 regions from RNA used iRepertoire nested multiplex PCR. TCRdb called the multiplex PCR reads again in MiXCR, with one record for every CDR3 protein. The sample has roughly 130,000 distinct CDR3 sequences; 24% are singletons. The sample comprised glioma tissue, nonneoplastic brain tissue, or PBMCs (not recorded which). These receptors all stem from a human donor with low-grade glioma or glioblastoma, undergoing nonglioma brain surgery, or in good health (not recorded which).

The CDR3 loop is CASTQDRLPGYGYTF. In nucleotides, the CDR3 is TGTGCCAGCACCCAGGACAGGCTTCCTGGCTATGGCTACACCTTC. The chain carries TRBV2 and TRBJ1-2; 7 bases are shared with TRBD1. After removal of 7 bases from V and 4 bases from J, the junction contained 12 bases not matched to a gene. CDR1 is SNHLY, CDR2 FYNNEI, per germline. The CDR3 length is 15 residues.

The genes are TRBV14 and TRBJ2-4, with D maybe TRBD1 (6 bases). CDR1 is SGHDN and CDR2 is FVKESK in the germline V gene. With 0 bases removed from V and 0 bases from J, the gap between germline ends came to 15 bases. This CDR3 is 18 amino acids long. CDR3 sequence: CASSQEAHRDLAKNIQYF. The CDR3 DNA is TGTGCCAGCAGCCAAGAAGCCCACAGGGACCTAGCCAAAAACATTCAGTACTTC.

The chain joins TRBV9 to TRBJ2-2; D unresolved. The germline V and J ends were trimmed by 1 base and 7 bases, with 8 bases remaining between them. The germline V gene encodes CDR1 SGDLS and CDR2 YYNGEE. The CDR3 covers 13 residues. CDR3 sequence: CASSVLNDGELFF. For the CDR3, the DNA is TGTGCCAGCAGCGTACTTAATGACGGGGAGCTGTTTTTT.

This clonotype was observed a handful of times. The chain has TRBV20-1 and TRBJ1-1; 8 positions match TRBD1. CDR1 DFQATT and CDR2 SNEGSKA come from the germline V gene (reference sequence). J was trimmed by 3 bases and V by 3 bases; bases with no gene match: 12. The CDR3 contains 16 residues. For the CDR3, the DNA is TGCAGTGCTAGGTATCAGGGGGCGATGGAGGACACTGAAGCTTTCTTT. This gives the protein CSARYQGAMEDTEAFF.

The chain employs TRBV20-1 and TRBJ2-7, with TRBD1 matching 9 bases. Germline lookup yields CDR1 DFQATT and CDR2 SNEGSKA (reference sequence). Trimming removed 5 bases from V and 7 bases from J; junction bases left unmatched: 9. This CDR3 has 13 residues. Written as DNA, the CDR3 is TGCAGTGCTGGGAGGGACAGGGAGGAAGAGCAGTACGTC. It is translated as CSAGRDREEEQYV.

The chain is built from TRBV7-3 and TRBJ2-3, with 9 nucleotides matching TRBD2. The CDR3 consists of 14 residues. CDR1 is SGHTA, CDR2 FQGTGA, per germline. J was trimmed by 6 bases and V by 2 bases; bases with no gene match: 3. CDR3 region: CASSLAGGSDTQYF. The CDR3 nucleotides read TGTGCCAGCAGCTTAGCGGGGGGGTCGGATACGCAGTATTTT.

The J gene is TRBJ1-1, the V gene TRBV20-1, with TRBD1 as a possible D gene (6 bases). Trimming removed 4 bases from V and 3 bases from J, with 21 bases in between. Germline V gene lookup returns CDR1 DFQATT and CDR2 SNEGSKA (reference sequence). The CDR3 is 16 residues long. The CDR3 region is CSAISSRRGWDTEAFF. The CDR3 DNA follows: TGCAGTGCTATCAGTAGTAGGAGGGGGTGGGACACTGAAGCTTTCTTT.

This clonotype turned up a few times. This rearrangement joins TRBV12-3 or TRBV12-4 to TRBJ2-3; D is perhaps TRBD2 (5 bases). CDR3 size: 15 residues. The V gene lost 7 bases and the J gene lost 0 bases, with 14 bases spanning the gap. This chain's CDR3 is CASTLAPISTDTQYF. CDR3 DNA: TGTGCCAGCACCCTAGCCCCGATTAGCACAGATACGCAGTATTTT.

This clonotype has a count of ten or more. This rearrangement joins TRBV7-2 to TRBJ2-1; D is possibly TRBD2 (6 bases). V lost 5 bases and J lost 0, with 14 bases in between. Germline V gives CDR1 SGHTA, CDR2 FQGNSA. CDR3 length: 16 residues. Written as DNA, the CDR3 is TGTGCCAGCAGCAGGGCGAGGAGGGGCTCCTACAATGAGCAGTTCTTC. This encodes CASSRARRGSYNEQFF.

This clonotype was observed at least ten times. The CDR3 DNA is TGTGCCAGCAGCTTATTTGGGGTTCGCACAGATACGCAGTATTTT. This sequence encodes CASSLFGVRTDTQYF. V is TRBV7-2 and J is TRBJ2-3, with D uncertain. The CDR3 consists of 15 residues. Germline V gene lookup returns CDR1 SGHTA and CDR2 FQGNSA. The V end lost 2 bases, the J end lost 1 base, and 10 bases lay between the germline ends.

With respect to this clonotype: This could be a read error, since a much larger clone is one nucleotide away. The V and J genes are TRBV2 and TRBJ1-5, with D possibly being TRBD1 (6 bases). Per germline, CDR1 SNHLY and CDR2 FYNNEI. Trimming took 8 bases from V and 0 from J, leaving 14 bases between them. The CDR3 consists of 15 residues. The chain's CDR3 is CASDRQEHSNQPQHF. The CDR3 nucleotides are TGTGCCAGCGATCGACAGGAACATAGCAATCAGCCCCAGCATTTT.

This sequence joins TRBV19 and TRBJ1-5, with no clear D. V was trimmed by 4 bases and J by 1 base, leaving 11 bases between them. The CDR3 spans 15 residues. Per germline, CDR1 LNHDA and CDR2 SQIVND (reference sequence). The CDR3 DNA is TGTGCCAGTAGTAGGACCCTTAGGAGCAATCAGCCCCAGCATTTT. This translates into CASSRTLRSNQPQHF.

This chain uses TRBV2 with TRBJ2-5, with D uncertain. Trimming removed 7 bases from V and 5 bases from J, with 14 bases in between. Germline V CDR1 and CDR2: SNHLY, FYNNEI. This CDR3 has 13 residues. CDR3 residues: CASKLGAFETQYF. The CDR3 coding sequence is TGTGCCAGCAAGCTAGGAGCCTTCGAGACCCAGTACTTC.

Of note for this clonotype: One end of the junction fails to match germline, which may point to a read error. The V gene is TRBV20-1, the J gene TRBJ1-1, with D unclear. Germline V gives CDR1 DFQATT, CDR2 SNEGSKA (reference sequence). CDR3 length equals 12 residues. CDR3 coding DNA: TGCAGTGCTAGAGGTTCAAACACTGAATCTTTCTTT. It yields the protein CSARGSNTESFF.

The chain links TRBV7-9 to TRBJ1-2; D may be TRBD1 (5 bases). The V gene's germline CDR1 is SEHNR and CDR2 FQNEAQ (reference sequence). The CDR3 consists of 12 residues. Trimming shortened V by 4 bases and J by 4 bases, and 7 bases separated the two germline ends. CDR3: CASSSGTYGYTF. The CDR3 bases are TGTGCCAGCAGCTCAGGGACCTATGGCTACACCTTC.

On this clonotype itself: Germline is not matched at one junction end, which may reflect a read error. The chain recombines TRBV12-3 or TRBV12-4 with TRBJ1-6; D may be TRBD1 (6 bases). The CDR3 has 13 residues. DNA of the CDR3: TGCGCCAGCAGTTACACAGGGAATTCACCCCTCCACTTT. Protein sequence: CASSYTGNSPLHF.

Notes on this clonotype: The junction and the germline gene differ at one end; a read error may be behind it. The gene calls are TRBV6-2 or TRBV6-3 and TRBJ1-6; 7 bases map to TRBD1. The germline V gene has CDR1 MNHEY and CDR2 SVGEGT. This CDR3 is built from 16 residues. Written as DNA, the CDR3 is TGTGCCAGCATGACCCCGCGGGACAGATTTGATTCACTCCTCCACTTT. This sequence encodes CASMTPRDRFDSLLHF.

This clonotype showed up many times. The chain employs TRBV20-1 and TRBJ1-1, with D possibly matching TRBD1 (5 bases). CDR3 length: 15 residues. The V end was cut by 1 base, the J end by 0 bases, with 12 bases between. CDR1 is DFQATT, CDR2 SNEGSKA, per germline (reference sequence). The CDR3 nucleotides are TGCAGTGCTAGAGCCGGGGGGGATATGAACACTGAAGCTTTCTTT. This encodes CSARAGGDMNTEAFF.